This TCR beta chain was recorded in a study of regulatory T cells in long-lasting Graves disease. Arm-PCR with iRepertoire HTBI primers amplified the CDR3 regions for these TCR beta libraries. Each CDR3 protein gets one entry after TCRdb re-called the multiplex PCR reads with MiXCR. The sample has fewer than 650,000 distinct CDR3 sequences, approximately 15% seen once; the top ten hold 15% to 20%. The CDR3 sequence is 14 residues long. Per germline, CDR1 LGHNT and CDR2 FRNRAP. Trimming cost V 9 bases and J 1 base, with 15 bases left between them. This clonotype was found a few times. Regarding time point: newly diagnosed GD, antithyroid drugs for less than 3 months. PBMC-extracted RNA yielded the TCR library. This sample was also put to use in a study of T cells in Graves' hyperthyroidism and ophthalmopathy.

V is TRBV12-5 and J is TRBJ1-1, with unresolved D. The TCR was taken from a young woman with Graves disease. This material consisted of peripheral blood mononuclear cells (PBMCs), taken at new diagnosis, from a patient treated with antithyroid drugs. CDR3 in amino acids: CASKGPPQNTEAFF. As DNA, the CDR3 is TGTGCTAGCAAGGGCCCTCCACAGAACACTGAAGCTTTCTTT. Full variable domain (rest looked up from reference TRBV12-5 and TRBJ1-1): DARVTQTPRHKVTEMGQEVTMRCQPILGHNTVFWYRQTMMQGLELLAYFRNRAPLDDSGMPKDRFSAEMPDATLATLKIQPSEPRDSAVYFCASKGPPQNTEAFFGQGTRLTVV.